These 21 T cell receptor beta chains were all obtained from the same sample, sequenced in a study of CD8 T cells in ankylosing spondylitis. Study-wide points: Characteristic, it appeared, of ankylosing spondylitis blood was a TCR beta motif of several highly homologous variants.

Which antigens these TCRs recognize remains unknown. TCRdb called the 5' RACE reads again in MiXCR, with one record for every CDR3 protein. The table records 700,000 to 1,000,000 distinct CDR3 sequences, around 11% of them present only once. Sequencing input: blood, either unsorted or a sorted T cell fraction (not recorded which). These receptors came from a male donor with ankylosing spondylitis.

The gene calls are TRBV24-1 and TRBJ2-1, with D tentatively TRBD2 (5 bases). V lost 3 bases, J lost 7 bases, and 15 bases lay in between. Germline CDR1 KGHDR, CDR2 SFDVKD. The CDR3 is 15 amino acids. The CDR3 loop reads CATSDPRALRNEQFF. In DNA, the CDR3 is TGTGCCACCAGTGATCCGCGGGCCTTGAGGAATGAGCAGTTCTTC.

The J gene is TRBJ1-5, the V gene TRBV28; D not resolved. Germline V gene data show CDR1 as MDHEN and CDR2 as SYDVKM. This CDR3 comprises 15 residues. V lost 3 bases and J lost 0, with 9 bases in between. CDR3 sequence: CASSFAAYSNQPQHF. The CDR3 nucleotides read TGTGCCAGCAGTTTCGCAGCCTATAGCAATCAGCCCCAGCATTTT.

There are a few counts of this clonotype. This chain connects TRBV7-2 to TRBJ1-5, with a tentative D call TRBD1 (5 bases). Trimming pared 4 bases from V and 1 base from J, leaving 14 bases between. This CDR3 is 16 amino acids long. The germline CDR1 and CDR2 sequences are SGHTA and FQGNSA. The CDR3 here is CASSSHGGGSNQPQHF. In nucleotides, the CDR3 is TGTGCCAGCAGCTCGCACGGGGGGGGAAGCAATCAGCCCCAGCATTTT.

The chain is built from TRBV10-3 and TRBJ2-1; 9 nucleotides match TRBD2. Germline V lookup: CDR1 ENHRY, CDR2 SYGVKD. The CDR3 has 14 residues. The V segment lost 5 bases and the J segment 6 bases; nucleotides outside the gene matches: 5. CDR3 in amino acids: CAISWTSESNEQFF. In DNA, the CDR3 is TGTGCCATCAGTTGGACTAGCGAGTCCAATGAGCAGTTCTTC.

This clonotype was recorded a few times. V gene TRBV7-2 combines with J gene TRBJ2-2, with TRBD1 matching 11 bases. This CDR3 has 14 amino acids. Germline-derived CDR1 and CDR2 are SGHTA and FQGNSA. V gave up 6 bases and J gave up 6 bases; unmatched junction bases: 3. CDR3 sequence reads: CASRGQGAAGELFF. In nucleotides, the CDR3 is TGTGCCAGCAGAGGACAGGGGGCGGCCGGGGAGCTGTTTTTT.

This clonotype was counted between two and nine times. CDR3 nucleotides: TGTGCCAGCAGCCAATCCGCTCGCACAGATACGCAGTATTTT. Translation gives CASSQSARTDTQYF. This chain connects TRBV7-9 to TRBJ2-3; D call uncertain. The CDR3 spans 14 residues. Germline V lookup: CDR1 SEHNR, CDR2 FQNEAQ (reference sequence). Trimming took 5 bases from V and 1 from J, leaving 10 bases between them.

The chain couples TRBV7-2 to TRBJ2-7; D possibly corresponds to TRBD2 (6 bases). V lost 1 base and J 2 bases, leaving 12 bases between the germline ends. This CDR3 contains 15 residues. Germline lookup yields CDR1 SGHTA and CDR2 FQGNSA. CDR3 DNA: TGTGCCAGCAGCTTAGTGGGAGGTAGTACCTACGAGCAGTACTTC. This encodes CASSLVGGSTYEQYF.

The rearrangement uses TRBV6-1 and TRBJ2-3, with D perhaps matching TRBD2 (6 bases). The ends were cut back, 5 bases at V and 5 bases at J, with 23 bases in the middle. CDR1 and CDR2 from the germline V gene are MNHNS and SASEGT. The CDR3 is made up of 17 amino acids. CDR3 loop: CASSPSPLRGNGDTQYF. The CDR3 DNA follows: TGTGCCAGCAGTCCCTCCCCCCTCCGCGGGAACGGAGATACGCAGTATTTT.

DNA for the CDR3: TGTGCCAGCGACAGGGCCATGAACACTGAAGCTTTCTTT. This codes for CASDRAMNTEAFF. This chain links TRBV28 with TRBJ1-1, with 7 bases that match TRBD1. Germline assignment: CDR1 MDHEN and CDR2 SYDVKM. V was clipped by 8 bases and J by 0 bases; unmatched bases: 3. CDR3 length: 13 amino acids.

This clonotype was detected a few times. V usage is TRBV4-2 and J usage is TRBJ1-2; the D is unclear. There are 14 residues in the CDR3. Germline-derived CDR1 and CDR2 are LGHNA and YNFKEQ. The V end was cut by 0 bases, the J end by 2 bases, with 7 bases between. DNA for the CDR3: TGTGCCAGCAGCCAAGATTGGGGAAACTATGGCTACACCTTC. Translated: CASSQDWGNYGYTF.

This clonotype was observed many times. This chain uses TRBV6-2 or TRBV6-3 with TRBJ2-5, with D maybe TRBD2 (5 bases). CDR1 is MNHEY and CDR2 is SVGEGT in the germline V gene. V dropped 2 bases and J dropped 7 bases, with 17 bases sitting between them. This CDR3 is built from 15 residues. CDR3 nucleotides: TGTGCCAGCAGTTACGTCCTGTCCAGCGGAGGGACCCAGTACTTC. Translating it yields CASSYVLSSGGTQYF.

The rearrangement links TRBV6-6 to TRBJ2-3; 9 bases are a match to TRBD2. This CDR3 is built from 16 residues. Per germline, CDR1 MNHNY and CDR2 SVGAGI (reference sequence). V was pared by 0 bases and J by 6 bases, with 7 bases of the junction left unmatched. CDR3 nucleotide sequence: TGTGCCAGCAGTTACTCGTGGCTAGCGGGAACGGATACGCAGTATTTT. It translates to CASSYSWLAGTDTQYF.

This clonotype was recorded many times. The V gene is TRBV4-3, the J gene TRBJ1-1; D gene uncertain. Looked up from germline, CDR1 is LGHNA and CDR2 is YSLEER. The CDR3 runs to 13 residues. Trimming removed 1 base from V and 5 bases from J, with 8 bases in between. Here the CDR3 DNA reads TGCGCCAGCAGCCAAGCCGGGAGGACTGAAGCTTTCTTT. Amino acid sequence: CASSQAGRTEAFF.

This clonotype was counted only a few times. J is TRBJ2-7 and V is TRBV3-1; D is unresolved. Trimming shortened V by 1 base and J by 0 bases, and 7 bases separated the two germline ends. This CDR3 is 14 amino acids long. Germline V gene data show CDR1 as LGHDT and CDR2 as YNNKEL (reference sequence). The CDR3 here is CASSQGGISYEQYF. The CDR3 nucleotides are TGTGCCAGCAGCCAAGGCGGTATCTCCTACGAGCAGTACTTC.

The chain is built from TRBV5-1 and TRBJ2-7, with 7 positions matching TRBD1. Losses at the gene ends were 2 bases for V and 0 bases for J; bases not matched to a gene: 5. The germline gives CDR1 SGHRS, CDR2 YFSETQ. The CDR3 is 15 amino acids. CDR3 residues: CASSFTGASSYEQYF. The CDR3 DNA is TGCGCCAGCAGCTTTACAGGGGCGAGCTCCTACGAGCAGTACTTC.

This clonotype appeared many times. The genes are TRBV24-1 and TRBJ2-7; maybe TRBD1 (5 bases). Germline V gene sequence: CDR1 KGHDR, CDR2 SFDVKD. The CDR3 covers 14 residues. V was clipped by 2 bases and J by 5 bases, with 12 bases between them. The CDR3, as DNA: TGTGCCACCAGTGATTCTGGACACGCACACGAGCAGTACTTC. Protein sequence: CATSDSGHAHEQYF.

This clonotype was seen a few times. The V call is TRBV14, the J call TRBJ2-4, with D possibly matching TRBD2 (5 bases). The CDR3 totals 13 residues. Germline V gives CDR1 SGHDN, CDR2 FVKESK. With 1 base removed from V and 8 bases from J, the gap between germline ends came to 9 bases. The CDR3 loop reads CASSQAGRDIQYF. The CDR3 region has the DNA TGTGCCAGCAGCCAAGCGGGAAGAGACATTCAGTACTTC. The full variable domain, in which reference TRBV14 and TRBJ2-4 provide the parts outside the CDR3, is EAGVTQFPSHSVIEKGQTVTLRCDPISGHDNLYWYRRVMGKEIKFLLHFVKESKQDESGMPNNRFLAERTGGTYSTLKVQPAELEDSGVYFCASSQAGRDIQYFGAGTRLSVL.

The chain combines TRBV4-3 with TRBJ2-5; D possibly matches TRBD1 or TRBD2 (5 bases each). The ends were cut back, 4 bases at V and 5 bases at J, with 17 bases in the middle. CDR1 is LGHNA, CDR2 YSLEER, per germline. The CDR3 length is 15 residues. This chain's CDR3 is CASSLHRAWGETQYF. The CDR3 DNA reads as TGCGCCAGCAGCCTCCACCGAGCTTGGGGGGAGACCCAGTACTTC.

The table lists this clonotype with a few counts. The CDR3 protein is CATSRDGGAGANVLTF. CDR3 bases: TGTGCCACCAGCAGAGATGGAGGGGCAGGGGCCAACGTCCTGACTTTC. The chain carries TRBV15 and TRBJ2-6, with a weak D call TRBD2 (6 bases). The germline V gene has CDR1 LNHNV and CDR2 YYDKDF (reference sequence). The length of the CDR3 is 16 residues. V was cut by 0 bases and J by 4 bases, with 10 bases left in between.

V gene TRBV18 combines with J gene TRBJ2-7, with TRBD2 as a possible D gene (5 bases). The V gene's germline CDR1 is KGHSH and CDR2 LQKENI. The CDR3 contains 13 residues. V lost 3 bases and J 6 bases, leaving 12 bases between the germline ends. The CDR3 DNA reads TGTGCCAGCTCACCCGGGGATCCCGGCGAGCAGTACTTC. Its protein product is CASSPGDPGEQYF.

In its sample, this clonotype was seen a few times. This chain links TRBV7-2 with TRBJ2-1; 10 bases agree with TRBD2. In germline, CDR1 is SGHTA, CDR2 FQGNSA. V was clipped by 5 bases and J by 5 bases; unmatched bases: 9. The CDR3 is 16 amino acids. CDR3 sequence reads: CASSARLAGGHNEQFF. In DNA form, the CDR3 reads TGTGCCAGCAGCGCCCGATTAGCGGGAGGCCACAATGAGCAGTTCTTC.